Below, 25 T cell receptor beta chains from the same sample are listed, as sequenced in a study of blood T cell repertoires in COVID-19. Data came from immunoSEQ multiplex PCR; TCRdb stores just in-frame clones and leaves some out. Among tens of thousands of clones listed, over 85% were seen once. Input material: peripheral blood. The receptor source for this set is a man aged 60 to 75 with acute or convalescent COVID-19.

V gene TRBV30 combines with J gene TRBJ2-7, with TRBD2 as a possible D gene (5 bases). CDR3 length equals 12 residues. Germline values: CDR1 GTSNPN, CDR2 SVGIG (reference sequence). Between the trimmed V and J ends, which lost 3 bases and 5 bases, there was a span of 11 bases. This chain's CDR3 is CAWRRGSNEQYF. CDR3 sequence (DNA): TGTGCCTGGAGGAGAGGGTCAAACGAGCAGTACTTC.

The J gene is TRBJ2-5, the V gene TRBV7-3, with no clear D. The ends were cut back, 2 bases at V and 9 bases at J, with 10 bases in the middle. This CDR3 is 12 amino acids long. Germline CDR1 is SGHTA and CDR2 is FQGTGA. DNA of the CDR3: TGTGCCAGCAGCTTACCGCGTGGTCCCCAGTACTTC. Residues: CASSLPRGPQYF.

CDR3 nucleotide sequence: TGTGCCAGCAGCTTAGCCCATCCCGGACAGGGGGTTTACGAGCAGTACTTC. It specifies CASSLAHPGQGVYEQYF. V gene TRBV7-9 combines with J gene TRBJ2-7, with TRBD1 identical over 10 bases. This CDR3 region has 17 residues. Germline trimming cut 0 bases from V and 4 bases from J; bases unmatched to any gene: 9. Germline CDR1 and CDR2: SEHNR and FQNEAQ (reference sequence).

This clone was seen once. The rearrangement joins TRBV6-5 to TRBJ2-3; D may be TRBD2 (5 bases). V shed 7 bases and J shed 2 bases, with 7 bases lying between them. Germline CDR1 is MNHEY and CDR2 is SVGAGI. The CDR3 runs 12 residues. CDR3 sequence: CASMRATDTQYF. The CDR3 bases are TGTGCCAGCATGCGGGCCACAGATACGCAGTATTTT.

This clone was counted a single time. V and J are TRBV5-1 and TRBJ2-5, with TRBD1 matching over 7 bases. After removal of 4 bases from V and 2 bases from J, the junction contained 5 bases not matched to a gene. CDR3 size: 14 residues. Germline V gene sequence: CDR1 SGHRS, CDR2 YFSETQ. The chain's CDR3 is CASSPQGRQETQYF. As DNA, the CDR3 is TGCGCCAGCAGCCCACAGGGGCGGCAAGAGACCCAGTACTTC.

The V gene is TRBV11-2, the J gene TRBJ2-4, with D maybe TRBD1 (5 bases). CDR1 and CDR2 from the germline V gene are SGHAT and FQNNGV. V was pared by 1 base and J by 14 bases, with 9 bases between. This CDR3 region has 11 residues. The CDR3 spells CASSLGGHKYF. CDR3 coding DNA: TGTGCCAGCAGCTTAGGGGGCCACAAGTACTTC.

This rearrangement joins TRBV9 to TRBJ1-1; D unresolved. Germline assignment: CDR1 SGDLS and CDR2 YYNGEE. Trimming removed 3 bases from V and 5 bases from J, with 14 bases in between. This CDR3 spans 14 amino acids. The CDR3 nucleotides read TGTGCCAGCAGCGCCGCCCCCGGAGGGACTGAAGCTTTCTTT. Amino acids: CASSAAPGGTEAFF.

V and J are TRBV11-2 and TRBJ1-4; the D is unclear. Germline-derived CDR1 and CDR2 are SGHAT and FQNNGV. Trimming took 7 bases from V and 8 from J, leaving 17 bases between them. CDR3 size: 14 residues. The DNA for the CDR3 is TGTGCCAGCACCCATAGAGGGCTGGAAGAAAAACTGTTTTTT. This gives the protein CASTHRGLEEKLFF.

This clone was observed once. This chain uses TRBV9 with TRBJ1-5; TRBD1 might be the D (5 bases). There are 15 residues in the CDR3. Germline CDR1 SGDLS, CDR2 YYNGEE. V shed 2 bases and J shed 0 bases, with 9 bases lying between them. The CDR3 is CASSVGHLSNQPQHF. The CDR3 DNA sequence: TGTGCCAGCAGCGTTGGACATCTTAGCAATCAGCCCCAGCATTTT.

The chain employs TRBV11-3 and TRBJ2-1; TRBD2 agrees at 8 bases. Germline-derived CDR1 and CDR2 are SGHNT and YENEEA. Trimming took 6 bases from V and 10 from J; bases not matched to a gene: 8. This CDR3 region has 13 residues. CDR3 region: CASSQVAGGEQFF. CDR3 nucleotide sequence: TGTGCCAGCAGTCAGGTGGCGGGAGGAGAGCAGTTCTTC. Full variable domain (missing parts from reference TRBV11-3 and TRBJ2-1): EAGVVQSPRYKIIEKKQPVAFWCNPISGHNTLYWYLQNLGQGPELLIRYENEEAVDDSQLPKDRFSAERLKGVDSTLKIQPAELGDSAVYLCASSQVAGGEQFFGPGTRLTVL.

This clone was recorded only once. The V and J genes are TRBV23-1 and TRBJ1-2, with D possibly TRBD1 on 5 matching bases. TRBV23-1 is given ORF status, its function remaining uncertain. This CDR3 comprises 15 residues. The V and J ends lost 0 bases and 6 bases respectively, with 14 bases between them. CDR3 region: CASSQSMWGRDGYTF. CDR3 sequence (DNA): TGCGCCAGCAGTCAATCTATGTGGGGCAGGGATGGCTACACCTTC.

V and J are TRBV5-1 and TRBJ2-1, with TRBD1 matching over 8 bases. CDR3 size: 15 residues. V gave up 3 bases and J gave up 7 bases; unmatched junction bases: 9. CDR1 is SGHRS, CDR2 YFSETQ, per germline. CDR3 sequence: CASSSLWDRMNEQFF. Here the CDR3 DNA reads TGCGCCAGCAGCTCTTTGTGGGACAGGATGAATGAGCAGTTCTTC.

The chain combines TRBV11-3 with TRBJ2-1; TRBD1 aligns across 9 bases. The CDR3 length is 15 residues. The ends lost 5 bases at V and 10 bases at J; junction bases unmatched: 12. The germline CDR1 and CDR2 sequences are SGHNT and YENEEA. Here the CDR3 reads CASSQGQGPQNEQFF. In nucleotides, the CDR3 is TGTGCCAGCAGCCAGGGACAGGGCCCTCAGAACGAGCAGTTCTTC. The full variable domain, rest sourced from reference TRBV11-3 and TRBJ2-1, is EAGVVQSPRYKIIEKKQPVAFWCNPISGHNTLYWYLQNLGQGPELLIRYENEEAVDDSQLPKDRFSAERLKGVDSTLKIQPAELGDSAVYLCASSQGQGPQNEQFFGPGTRLTVL.

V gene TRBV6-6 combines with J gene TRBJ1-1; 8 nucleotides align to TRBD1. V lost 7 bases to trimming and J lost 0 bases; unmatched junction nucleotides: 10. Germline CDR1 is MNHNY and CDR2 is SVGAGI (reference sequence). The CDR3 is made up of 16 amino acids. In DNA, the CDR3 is TGTGCCAGCATCCCGGGACAGGAGGATATGAACACTGAAGCTTTCTTT. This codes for CASIPGQEDMNTEAFF.

The CDR3 nucleotides read TGTGCCAGCAGCCAGGGCGCAGGGATAAACACTGAAGCTTTCTTT. Translating gives CASSQGAGINTEAFF. The chain employs TRBV3-1 (or the pseudogene TRBV3-2) and TRBJ1-1, with D tentatively TRBD1 (5 bases). CDR3 size: 15 residues. Germline CDR1 and CDR2: LGHDT and YNNKEL (reference sequence). V lost 3 bases, J lost 2 bases, and 13 bases lay in between.

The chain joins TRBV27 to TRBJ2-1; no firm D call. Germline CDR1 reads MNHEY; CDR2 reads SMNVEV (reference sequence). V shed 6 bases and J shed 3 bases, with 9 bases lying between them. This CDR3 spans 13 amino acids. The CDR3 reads CASSRSSYNEQFF. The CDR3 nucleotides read TGTGCCAGCAGCCGGAGCAGCTACAATGAGCAGTTCTTC.

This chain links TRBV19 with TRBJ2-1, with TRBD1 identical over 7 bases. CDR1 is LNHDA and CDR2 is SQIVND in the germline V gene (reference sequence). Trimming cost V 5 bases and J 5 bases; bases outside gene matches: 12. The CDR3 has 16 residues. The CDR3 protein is CASSANRGWGHNEQFF. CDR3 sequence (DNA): TGTGCCAGTAGTGCCAACAGGGGATGGGGTCACAATGAGCAGTTCTTC. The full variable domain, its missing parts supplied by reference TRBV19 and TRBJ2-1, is DGGITQSPKYLFRKEGQNVTLSCEQNLNHDAMYWYRQDPGQGLRLIYYSQIVNDFQKGDIAEGYSVSREKKESFPLTVTSAQKNPTAFYLCASSANRGWGHNEQFFGPGTRLTVL.

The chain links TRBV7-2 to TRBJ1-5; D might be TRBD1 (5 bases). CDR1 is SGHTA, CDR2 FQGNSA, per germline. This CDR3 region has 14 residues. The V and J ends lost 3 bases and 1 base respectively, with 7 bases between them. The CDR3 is CASSLRGSNQPQHF. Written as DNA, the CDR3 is TGTGCCAGCAGCTTGCGGGGGAGCAATCAGCCCCAGCATTTT.

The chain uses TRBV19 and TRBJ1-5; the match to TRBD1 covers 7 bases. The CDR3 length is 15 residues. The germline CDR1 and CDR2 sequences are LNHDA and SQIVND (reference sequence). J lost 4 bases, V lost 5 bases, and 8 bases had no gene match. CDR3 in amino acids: CASSLLRDSNQPQHF. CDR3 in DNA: TGTGCCAGTAGTCTCCTCCGGGACAGTAATCAGCCCCAGCATTTT.

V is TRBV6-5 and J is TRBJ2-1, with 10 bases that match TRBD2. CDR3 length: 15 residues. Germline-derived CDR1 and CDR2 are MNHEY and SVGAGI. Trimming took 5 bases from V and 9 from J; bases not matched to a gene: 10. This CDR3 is CASSPPSGGVVEQFF. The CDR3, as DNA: TGTGCCAGCAGTCCCCCCAGCGGGGGGGTGGTTGAGCAGTTCTTC.

Here the CDR3 reads CSASRGGDSNQPQHF. CDR3 DNA: TGCAGTGCTAGTAGGGGTGGGGATAGCAATCAGCCCCAGCATTTT. The V and J genes are TRBV20-1 and TRBJ1-5; TRBD1 is a possible D gene (5 bases). The germline V gene encodes CDR1 DFQATT and CDR2 SNEGSKA (reference sequence). The CDR3 extends over 15 amino acids. V was pared by 3 bases and J by 0 bases, with 12 bases between.

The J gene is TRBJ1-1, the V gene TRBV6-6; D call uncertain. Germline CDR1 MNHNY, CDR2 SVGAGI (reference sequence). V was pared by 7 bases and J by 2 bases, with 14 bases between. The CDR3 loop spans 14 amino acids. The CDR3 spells CASILFQDNTEAFF. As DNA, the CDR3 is TGTGCCAGCATACTTTTCCAGGATAACACTGAAGCTTTCTTT.

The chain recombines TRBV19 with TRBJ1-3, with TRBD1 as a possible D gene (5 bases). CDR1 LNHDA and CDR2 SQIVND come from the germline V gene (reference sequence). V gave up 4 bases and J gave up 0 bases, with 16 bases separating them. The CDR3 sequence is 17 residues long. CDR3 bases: TGTGCCAGTAGTACAACGAACCGCGGGGGCTCTGGAAACACCATATATTTT. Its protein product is CASSTTNRGGSGNTIYF.

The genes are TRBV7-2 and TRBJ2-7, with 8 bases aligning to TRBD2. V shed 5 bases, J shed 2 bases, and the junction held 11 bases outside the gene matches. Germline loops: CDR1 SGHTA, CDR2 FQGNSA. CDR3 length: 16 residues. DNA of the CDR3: TGTGCCAGCAGCGCGGCTGGGGGCGGGGGGACCTACGAGCAGTACTTC. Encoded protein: CASSAAGGGGTYEQYF.

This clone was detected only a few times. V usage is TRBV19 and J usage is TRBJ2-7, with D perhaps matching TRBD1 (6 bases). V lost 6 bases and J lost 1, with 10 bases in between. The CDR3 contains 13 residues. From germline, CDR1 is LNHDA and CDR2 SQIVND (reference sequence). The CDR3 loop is CASSPGQSYEQYF. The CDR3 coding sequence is TGTGCCAGTAGCCCTGGACAGTCCTACGAGCAGTACTTC.